This T cell receptor (beta chain) appears in the sequencing data of a study of T cells in localized non-small cell lung cancer. The assay was immunoSEQ multiplex PCR, and TCRdb's table has in-frame clones only and misses some. This repertoire shows 35,000 to 45,000 clones, around 86% found once; its top ten account for 6.5% to 9%. Study findings and constraints: Sequencing involved a lone tumor region, leaving heterogeneity possible. Across samples, adjacent lung featured a median roughly 50 of the top 100 tumor clones.

Concerning this clone: Its target is unknown.

The CDR3 runs 13 residues. V shed 5 bases and J shed 4 bases, with 10 bases lying between them. The germline V gene has CDR1 SGHTA and CDR2 FQGNSA. The source material was peripheral blood, sampled before any cancer treatment. This chain uses TRBV7-2 with TRBJ2-3; unclear D gene. The receptor comes from a woman between 18 and 49 years old with stage III lung adenocarcinoma. CDR3 nucleotides: TGTGCCAGCAGCCCAGGATTCTCAGATACGCAGTATTTT. Translation: CASSPGFSDTQYF.